This T cell receptor beta chain appears in the sequencing data of a study of T cells in women clearing cervical HPV infection (dated by TCRdb to the late 2010s). With regard to the full study: Cases were about 25 women with histologically confirmed HPV16-related CIN3 or worse, including a couple of invasive cancers. The controls were 25 or so women whose single incident HPV16 infection cleared within 12 months with no development of precancer or cancer. Blood from cases was collected at the visit where the lesion was first found, while blood from controls was collected once the infection could no longer be detected. For cases, a median interval of roughly 150 days, with an interquartile range of about 80 to 200 days, was observed between lesion detection and blood sampling. Because only a few women had HLA typing data, the possibility that HLA type acted as a confounder could not be ruled out. Nested within Costa Rica's Guanacaste HPV Natural History Study, an exploratory proof-of-principle case-control study compared TCR repertoires across cervical HPV16 outcomes. Cases and controls were matched on age within five years and on year of sample collection. Cases had a median age of around 34 years compared with about 40 for controls, and baseline characteristics showed no significant differences between the groups. In the parent cohort, around 10,000 women aged 18 or older were enrolled in Guanacaste, Costa Rica, during about 1992 to 1995 and were followed for 6 to 7 years. Five blinded duplicates per group were added as quality controls, giving about 60 samples: approximately 50 participants and approximately ten replicates.

TCR beta CDR3 regions were amplified by multiplex PCR using the immunoSEQ assay from an average of about 1,200 ng genomic DNA per sample. Primer bias was corrected in the assay by using a complete synthetic TCR repertoire to establish an amplification baseline. The amplicons were sequenced using the Illumina platform. From the authors' description of their analysis: Sequences were error-corrected by clustering with frequency ratios and a modified nearest-neighbor algorithm and were then analyzed in the immunoSEQ Analyzer with IMGT gene definitions. TCR richness and evenness were averaged over 20 rarefaction repeats at each rarefaction depth, excluding samples with fewer sequences than the depth. Wilcoxon rank sum tests with FDR correction were used to compare relative abundances of V, D and J genes between the groups. Blinded duplicates gave an intraclass correlation of about 96% for TCR richness and an average of roughly 82% across roughly 69 gene segments. Here the immuneACCESS table is served through TCRdb, limited to in-frame sequences with V and J called. Missing clones are a known gap in these copies; in checked studies unresolved V genes cover under half, and the rest lacks a known reason. V, J and clone size are those of that table, while D and trimming were read from the DNA. Per the sample table, the count is roughly 22,000 clones. The ten largest clones add up to about 3.5% of the sample.

Every participant had a single incident cervical HPV16 infection, and prevalent HPV16 infections were excluded. Cervical HPV DNA was detected with MY09/MY11 PCR, and genotyping was done by dot-blot hybridization. About 14 mL of heparinized blood were centrifuged, and the buffy coat was aliquoted, frozen at -30°C, then stored at -80°C. QIAGEN kits were used to extract genomic DNA from the buffy coat specimens. For this clone: The specificity of this receptor is unknown.

Beyond this particular receptor, the publication reports: TCR repertoire richness was significantly higher in CIN3+ cases than in controls across sequencing depths, while evenness did not differ. By combining richness with V gene abundances, random forest classifiers separated cases from controls with an estimated AUC of 0.75 to 0.85. T-cell numbers per sample were unknown, so richness differences could reflect varying T-cell content rather than repertoire biology. Whether associations preceded infection or resulted from infection could not be shown with the cross-sectional design, and effector/memory subsets and HPV-specific T cells were not isolated.

The source is a woman between 18 and 70 years old with a cervical HPV16 infection that either progressed to CIN3+ or cleared (not recorded which). Sequencing was carried out using blood buffy coat.

The CDR3: CASSLVSYGYTF. Partial CDR3 DNA: TGTGCCAGCAGCTTAGTTAGCTATGGC. The receptor chain draws on TRBV7-9 and TRBJ1-2; the D gene is unclear. From the germline J gene comes the end of the CDR3, since the read stops 3 residues before it. V is pared back by 1 base and J by 4 bases, with 4 bases lying between the germline termini. The CDR3 covers 12 residues, taking in both the cysteine and the phenylalanine. Part of the CDR3 DNA is given, 27 bases translated from base 1. Looking up the germline V gene (reference sequence) yields CDR1 SEHNR and CDR2 FQNEAQ. Beyond the CDR3, the reference TRBV7-9 and TRBJ1-2 genes provide the residues; the full variable domain reads: DTGVSQNPRHKITKRGQNVTFRCDPISEHNRLYWYRQTLGQGPEFLTYFQNEAQLEKSRLLSDRFSAERPKGSFSTLEIQRTEQGDSAMYLCASSLVSYGYTFGSGTRLTVV.